This T cell receptor beta chain was sequenced for a study of blood T cell repertoires in COVID-19. Study-level background: Material from acute and convalescent COVID-19 was sourced from the United States, Italy and Spain. The cDNA or gDNA used as material had been derived from T cells, B-cell-depleted T cells, or PBMCs.

V shed 4 bases, J shed 3 bases, and the junction held 3 bases outside the gene matches. The CDR3 totals 14 residues. Germline CDR1 reads SGHAT; CDR2 reads FQNNGV. Original processing notes: Cell counts per sample came from amplifying reference gene primers. The data were produced by immunoSEQ multiplex PCR, yet TCRdb's version contains in-frame clones alone and is incomplete. The V and J calls and clone size were taken over from that table, and D and trimming were inferred from the DNA. The sample carries approximately 15,000 clones, around 83% recorded once. The sample was peripheral blood. This TCR was recovered from a man aged 40-50 years with active or convalescent COVID-19. This rearrangement joins TRBV11-2 to TRBJ2-7, with 10 nucleotides matching TRBD2. In DNA, the CDR3 is TGTGCCAGCAGCTGGACTAGCGGAGACTACGAGCAGTACTTC. Its translation is CASSWTSGDYEQYF.